The rows below give T cell receptor beta chains drawn from one sample of a study of blood T cell repertoires in COVID-19. Measured with immunoSEQ multiplex PCR; TCRdb has only the in-frame clones, and not every one. The sample includes about 60,000 clones, 87% of them seen just once. The sequenced sample was peripheral blood. These receptors all come from a human donor with acute or convalescent COVID-19. The donor label of this sample is uncertain. Each CDR3 is given with its conserved first and last residue. Rows may omit the clone size; those that give it use once, few, many or a size class.

clone size,J gene,V gene,CDR3 protein
.,TRBJ2-7,TRBV18,CASSPTRQVGYEQYF
.,TRBJ2-1,TRBV6-1,CASSESGGGRFF
.,TRBJ2-7,TRBV18,CASSSGLAGLGEQYF
.,TRBJ2-3,TRBV3-1/TRBV3-2,CASSQGIEGADTQYF
.,TRBJ1-1,TRBV6-5,CASSSPRAGVAFF
many,TRBJ2-7,TRBV28,CASLTPGRGYEQYF
.,TRBJ2-6,TRBV7-9,CASSSGHLSPGANVLTF
.,TRBJ2-7,TRBV11-2,CASSFSGRAAIEQYF
.,TRBJ2-3,TRBV24-1,CATSDTRLLTSGVTDTQYF
.,TRBJ1-2,TRBV19,CASSPGTGSGYTF
.,TRBJ1-3,TRBV6-4,CASSEDRAPGNTIYF
.,TRBJ1-1,TRBV21-1,CASSPCGHEWTEAFF
.,TRBJ2-4,TRBV6-5,CASSSGLAKNIQYF
.,TRBJ2-4,TRBV7-2,CASSLRGQDKNIQYF
.,TRBJ2-3,TRBV29-1,CSVDLGTGNTDTQYF
once,TRBJ2-3,TRBV4-2,CASSQAGAVSDTQYF
.,TRBJ1-2,TRBV7-8,CASSRDRGYYGYTF
.,TRBJ2-5,TRBV6-5,CATGAQETQYF
.,TRBJ2-2,TRBV19,CASSIVGGNTGELFF
.,TRBJ1-2,TRBV19,CASSDPRTGEYYGYTF
once,TRBJ1-3,TRBV19,CASSIAPGQRSGNTIYF
.,TRBJ2-7,TRBV27,CASSPHSYEQYF
.,TRBJ1-1,TRBV11-2,CASSLALYSLMNTEAFF
.,TRBJ2-1,TRBV28,CASSPGTVGYNEQFF
.,TRBJ1-2,TRBV5-4,CASSLQQGDYGYTF
.,TRBJ2-5,TRBV2,CASSSVDETQYF
.,TRBJ2-1,TRBV19,CASSRQGSYNEQFF
.,TRBJ2-1,TRBV7-6,CASSFRGGVAANEQFF
once,TRBJ1-2,TRBV28,CASSTQGALYGYTF
.,TRBJ1-3,TRBV5-6,CASSLRIGVSGNTIYF
.,TRBJ2-3,TRBV30,CAWSATGDSRRSTDTQYF
.,TRBJ2-5,TRBV6-1,CASSEAFGGQKMRTQYF
few,TRBJ1-2,TRBV27,CASSLEGNYGYTF
.,TRBJ2-5,TRBV7-8,CASSRGQGETQYF
.,TRBJ1-5,TRBV5-5,CASSFRQGNDQPQHF
.,TRBJ2-3,TRBV7-3,CASSRTSLDTDTQYF
.,TRBJ2-7,TRBV5-1,CASSLGGSAGEQYF
.,TRBJ1-1,TRBV5-1,CASSLQTMNTEAFF
.,TRBJ1-6,TRBV5-1,CASSNGQGNNSPLHF
.,TRBJ2-7,TRBV25-1,CASSAQASGRGQYF
.,TRBJ2-3,TRBV3-1/TRBV3-2,CASSQSLANIDTQYF
.,TRBJ2-7,TRBV2,CASILAGDSYEQYF
few,TRBJ2-2,TRBV5-1,CASRTGTGETGELFF
.,TRBJ2-3,TRBV18,CASSPSSLATDTQYF
.,TRBJ1-5,TRBV10-2,CASSESADNQPQHF
.,TRBJ1-1,TRBV19,CASSIDRQTNTEAFF
.,TRBJ2-6,TRBV7-8,CASSLGTGDRSGGANVLTF
few,TRBJ1-5,TRBV30,CAWSTRTGEPQHF
.,TRBJ1-5,TRBV6-6,CASTPTTGTQPQHF
few,TRBJ1-1,TRBV6-1,CASSEDRGRTEAFF
.,TRBJ2-1,TRBV6-6,CASSYAASGSYNEQFF
.,TRBJ2-6,TRBV28,CASSLQRIRSGANVLTF
.,TRBJ1-1,TRBV6-6,CASSILTGGKSEAFF
.,TRBJ2-2,TRBV5-6,CASSPAGRPPGELFF
.,TRBJ1-4,TRBV27,CASSLSPGGQVFF
.,TRBJ1-4,TRBV2,CASSLTGNLDEKLFF
.,TRBJ1-4,TRBV28,CASSYPIDLDAEVREKLFF
.,TRBJ1-2,TRBV10-1,CASSEWGDYGYTF
.,TRBJ2-2,TRBV2,CASSSGTGNTGELFF
.,TRBJ1-5,TRBV11-3,CASSYGAGGFSQPQHF